This T cell receptor (beta chain) is from a study of T cell changes during pregnancy in multiple sclerosis. The method was immunoSEQ multiplex PCR; TCRdb's version includes in-frame clones alone and lacks a portion of them. The sample contains 75,000 to 100,000 clones, 92% of which appear only once. Per germline, CDR1 MNHEY and CDR2 SVGAGI. The V gene end was trimmed by 6 bases and the J gene end by 10 bases; junction bases not matched to a gene: 9. The CDR3 runs 13 residues. This chain links TRBV6-5 with TRBJ2-1; 7 nucleotides line up with TRBD2. The sequencing used peripheral blood, collected after pregnancy. The sequence came from a female donor in good health, enrolled as a control in a pregnancy study. Here the CDR3 reads CASSFLSGEEQFF. The CDR3 DNA reads as TGTGCCAGCAGCTTCCTAAGCGGGGAAGAGCAGTTCTTC.